This T cell receptor (beta chain) was identified in a study of metastatic and nonmetastatic thyroid tumors. Study overall: It was across blood and tumor or nodule tissue from malignant and benign thyroid patients that repertoires were compared.

This CDR3 contains 11 residues. Germline assignment: CDR1 DFQATT and CDR2 SNEGSKA (reference sequence). Ahead of thyroid surgery, no patient had received treatment of any kind. This clone was found many times. Its antigen is currently unknown. Overall study results and limits: The reported finding was significantly higher TCR beta diversity in malignant thyroid tumors relative to benign nodules, in blood and tumor.

Original handling: To classify distant metastasis in papillary thyroid cancer, a model was built from CDR3 differences across clinicopathological groups. TCRdb redid the clone calls on the PCR reads using MiXCR. TCRdb's processing, not the authors' own work, is the source of the V and J calls. The data contain 20,000 or so clones, approximately 23% of them singletons. The clonotype was recovered from a female donor with papillary thyroid cancer or a benign thyroid nodule (not recorded which). Some clones in this sample may be carry-over from other donors' samples. The sample was tumor tissue. The chain uses TRBV20-1 and TRBJ2-7; D unresolved. The CDR3 DNA is TGCAGCCTCTATGACGCCGGCGAGCAGTACTTC. It is translated as CSLYDAGEQYF.